Listed here is a single T cell receptor beta chain. Its matching antigen is unknown. The PCR had 60 Vbeta and 13 Jbeta primers. TCRdb's table, derived via immunoSEQ multiplex PCR, lists solely in-frame clones and lacks some. This repertoire shows some 66,000 clones, roughly 73% found once; its top ten account for approximately 9.9%. This CDR3 region has 12 residues. Trimming stripped 7 bases from V and 3 bases from J, with 10 bases between. Germline CDR1 reads SQVTM; CDR2 reads ANQGSEA. The sample belongs to a study of cytomegalovirus exposure and HLA in healthy donors. Study results and limitations: The sole available immune exposure information was CMV serostatus. Reports indicated that the classifier achieved high specificity and sensitivity in diagnosing cytomegalovirus status. The listing of about 150 TCR beta chains classed them as cytomegalovirus-associated.

The V gene is TRBV29-1, the J gene TRBJ1-5; D perhaps matches TRBD1 (5 bases). Sample: PBMCs. The TCR was taken from a man aged 40-49 years in good health and CMV-seronegative. CDR3 DNA: TGCAGCGCTCTGACAGACAATCAGCCCCAGCATTTT. Its translation is CSALTDNQPQHF.